This T cell receptor (beta chain) was documented in a study of CD4 T cells in relation to SARS-CoV-2 and coronaviruses. Study details: Controls used an HIV-1 Nef peptide pool or no peptide.

The unexposed donors gave CD4+ T cells in 2011-2018, prior to COVID-19. CD4+ T cells were isolated from the cells after about nine days of culture. A remark on this clone: What it binds is unknown.

Using immunoSEQ multiplex PCR, the repertoire was profiled, and TCRdb retains in-frame clones only, with some absent. Of more than 20,000 clones in the sample, more than 65% are singletons; the top ten hold 29%. Sequencing was performed on CD4+ T cells from PBMCs, cultured in vitro. This clonotype was obtained from a human donor in good health.

The CDR3: CATSREEEEPPGEQYF. CDR3 DNA sequence: TGTGCCACCAGCAGAGAGGAGGAGGAGCCCCCTGGGGAGCAGTACTTC. The chain carries TRBV15 and TRBJ2-7; perhaps TRBD2 as D (5 bases). The CDR3 has 16 amino acids. With 0 bases removed from V and 7 bases from J, the gap between germline ends came to 19 bases. Germline V CDR1 and CDR2: LNHNV, YYDKDF (reference sequence). The full variable domain, with the rest looked up from reference TRBV15 and TRBJ2-7, is DAMVIQNPRYQVTQFGKPVTLSCSQTLNHNVMYWYQQKSSQAPKLLFHYYDKDFNNEADTPDNFQSRRPNTSFCFLDIRSPGLGDTAMYLCATSREEEEPPGEQYFGPGTRLTVT.